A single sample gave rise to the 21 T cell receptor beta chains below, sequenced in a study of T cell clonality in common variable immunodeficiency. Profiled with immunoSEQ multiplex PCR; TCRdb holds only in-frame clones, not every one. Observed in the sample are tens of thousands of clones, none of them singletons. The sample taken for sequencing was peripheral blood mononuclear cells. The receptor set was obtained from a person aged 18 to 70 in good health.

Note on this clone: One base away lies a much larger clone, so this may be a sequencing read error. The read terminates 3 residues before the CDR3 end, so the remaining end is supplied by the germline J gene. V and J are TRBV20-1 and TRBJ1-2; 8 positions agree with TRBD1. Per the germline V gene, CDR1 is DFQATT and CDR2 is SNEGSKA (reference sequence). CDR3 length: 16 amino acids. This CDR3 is CSAGAGQGRSNQPYTF. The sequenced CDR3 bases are TGCAGTGCTGGGGCAGGACAGGGAAGGAGCAATCAGCCC.

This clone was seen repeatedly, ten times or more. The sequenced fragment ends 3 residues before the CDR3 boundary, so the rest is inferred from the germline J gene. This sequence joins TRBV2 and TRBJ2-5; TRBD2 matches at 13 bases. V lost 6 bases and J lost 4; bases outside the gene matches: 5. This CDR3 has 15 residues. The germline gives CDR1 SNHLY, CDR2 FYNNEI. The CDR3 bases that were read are TGTGCCAGCAGACCCGGGACTAGCGGGATAGAGACC. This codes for CASRPGTSGIET. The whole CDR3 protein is CASRPGTSGIETQYF.

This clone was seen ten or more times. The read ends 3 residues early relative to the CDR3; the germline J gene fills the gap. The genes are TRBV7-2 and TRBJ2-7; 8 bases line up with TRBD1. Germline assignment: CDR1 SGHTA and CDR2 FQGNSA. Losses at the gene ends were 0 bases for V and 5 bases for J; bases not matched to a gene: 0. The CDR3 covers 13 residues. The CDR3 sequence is CASSLARGHEQYF. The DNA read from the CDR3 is TGTGCCAGCAGCTTAGCCAGGGGGCACGAG.

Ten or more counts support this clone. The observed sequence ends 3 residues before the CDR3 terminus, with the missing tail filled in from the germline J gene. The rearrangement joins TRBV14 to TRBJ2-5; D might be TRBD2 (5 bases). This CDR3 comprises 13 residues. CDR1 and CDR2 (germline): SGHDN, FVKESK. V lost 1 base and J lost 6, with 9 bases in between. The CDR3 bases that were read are TGTGCCAGCAGCCAAGGTCTAGCAAAGACC. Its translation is CASSQGLAKT. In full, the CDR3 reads CASSQGLAKTQYF. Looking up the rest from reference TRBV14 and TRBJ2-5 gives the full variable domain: EAGVTQFPSHSVIEKGQTVTLRCDPISGHDNLYWYRRVMGKEIKFLLHFVKESKQDESGMPNNRFLAERTGGTYSTLKVQPAELEDSGVYFCASSQGLAKTQYFGPGTRLLVL.

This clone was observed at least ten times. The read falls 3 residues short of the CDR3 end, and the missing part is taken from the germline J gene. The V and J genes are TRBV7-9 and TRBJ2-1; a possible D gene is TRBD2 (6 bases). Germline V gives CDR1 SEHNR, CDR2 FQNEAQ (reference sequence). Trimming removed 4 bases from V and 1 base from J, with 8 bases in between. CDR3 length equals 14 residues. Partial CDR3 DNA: TGTGCCAGCAGCTGGGGGACTTCCTACAATGAG. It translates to CASSWGTSYNE. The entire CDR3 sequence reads CASSWGTSYNEQFF.

The CDR3: CASSPTGGADEQFF. The sequenced part of the CDR3 DNA is TGTGCCAGCAGCCCTACAGGGGGGGCCGATGAG. The V call is TRBV7-9, the J call TRBJ2-1; TRBD1 is a possible D gene (8 bases). Read coverage stops 3 residues before the CDR3 terminus; the germline J gene supplies the remainder. Trimming removed 5 bases at V and 8 bases at J, with 16 bases between. CDR1 is SEHNR and CDR2 is FQNEAQ in the germline V gene (reference sequence). The CDR3 consists of 14 residues.

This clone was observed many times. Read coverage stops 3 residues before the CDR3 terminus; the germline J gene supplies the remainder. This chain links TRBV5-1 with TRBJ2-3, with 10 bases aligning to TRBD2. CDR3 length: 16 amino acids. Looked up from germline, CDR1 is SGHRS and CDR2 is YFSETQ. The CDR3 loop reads CASSLSAGGVRETQYF. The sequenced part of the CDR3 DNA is TGCGCCAGCAGCTTGTCAGCGGGAGGGGTGCGAGAGACG. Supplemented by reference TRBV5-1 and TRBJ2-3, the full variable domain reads KAGVTQTPRYLIKTRGQQVTLSCSPISGHRSVSWYQQTPGQGLQFLFEYFSETQRNKGNFPGRFSGRQFSNSRSEMNVSTLELGDSALYLCASSLSAGGVRETQYFGPGTRLTVL.

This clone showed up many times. The CDR3 protein is CASSVSGSTGELFF. The CDR3 bases that were read are TGTGCCAGCAGTGTTAGCGGGAGCACCGGGGAG. This chain joins TRBV6-4 and TRBJ2-2, with 9 positions matching TRBD2. The sequence runs out 3 residues before the end of the CDR3; the remainder is reconstructed from the germline J gene. This CDR3 has 14 amino acids. Unmatched junction bases numbered 1, after V lost 4 bases and J lost 4 bases. CDR1 and CDR2 (germline): MRHNA, SNTAGT.

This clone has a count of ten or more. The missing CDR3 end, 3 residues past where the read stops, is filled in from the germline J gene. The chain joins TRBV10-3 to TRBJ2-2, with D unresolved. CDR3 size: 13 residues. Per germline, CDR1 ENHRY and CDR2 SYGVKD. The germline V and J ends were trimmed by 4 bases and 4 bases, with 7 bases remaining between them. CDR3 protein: CAISAGLTGELFF. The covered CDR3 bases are TGTGCCATCAGTGCCGGTCTCACCGGGGAG.

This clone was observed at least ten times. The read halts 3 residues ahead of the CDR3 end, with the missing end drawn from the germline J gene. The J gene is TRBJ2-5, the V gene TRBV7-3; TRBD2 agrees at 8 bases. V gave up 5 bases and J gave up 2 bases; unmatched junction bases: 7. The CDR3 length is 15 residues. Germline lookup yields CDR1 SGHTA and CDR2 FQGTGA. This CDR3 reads CASSRGGAGQETQYF. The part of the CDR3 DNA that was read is TGTGCCAGCAGCCGGGGGGGGGCGGGACAAGAGACC.

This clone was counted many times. This CDR3 is CASSFPLAGTEQFF. The sequenced CDR3 bases are TGTGCCAGCAGTTTCCCGCTAGCGGGAACTGAG. V is TRBV28 and J is TRBJ2-1; 9 bases align to TRBD2. The CDR3 end falls 3 residues outside the read, so it is completed with the germline J gene. This CDR3 has 14 amino acids. Germline CDR1 reads MDHEN; CDR2 reads SYDVKM. V was clipped by 3 bases and J by 9 bases; unmatched bases: 6. The entire variable domain, with the rest obtained from reference TRBV28 and TRBJ2-1, is as follows: DVKVTQSSRYLVKRTGEKVFLECVQDMDHENMFWYRQDPGLGLRLIYFSYDVKMKEKGDIPEGYSVSREKKERFSLILESASTNQTSMYLCASSFPLAGTEQFFGPGTRLTVL.

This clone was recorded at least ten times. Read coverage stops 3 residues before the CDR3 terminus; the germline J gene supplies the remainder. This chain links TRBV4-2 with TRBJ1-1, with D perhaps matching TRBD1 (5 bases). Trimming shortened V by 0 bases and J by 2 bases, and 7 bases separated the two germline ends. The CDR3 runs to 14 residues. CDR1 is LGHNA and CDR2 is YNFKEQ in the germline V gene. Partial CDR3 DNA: TGTGCCAGCAGCCAAGAGTGGGGCAACACTGAA. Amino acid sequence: CASSQEWGNTE. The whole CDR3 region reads CASSQEWGNTEAFF.

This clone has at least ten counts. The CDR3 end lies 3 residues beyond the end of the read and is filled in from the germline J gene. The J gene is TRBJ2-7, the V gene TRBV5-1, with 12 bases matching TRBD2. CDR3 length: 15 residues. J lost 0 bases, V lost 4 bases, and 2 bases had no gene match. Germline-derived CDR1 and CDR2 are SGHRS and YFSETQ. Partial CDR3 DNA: TGCGCCAGCAGCCTGACTAGCGGGAGCTCCTACGAG. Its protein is CASSLTSGSSYE. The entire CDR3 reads CASSLTSGSSYEQYF.

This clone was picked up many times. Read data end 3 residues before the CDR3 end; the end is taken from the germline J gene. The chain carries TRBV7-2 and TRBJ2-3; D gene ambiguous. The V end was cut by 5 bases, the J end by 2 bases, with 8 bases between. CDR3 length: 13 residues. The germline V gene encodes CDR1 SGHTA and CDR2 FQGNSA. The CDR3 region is CASSPYFTDTQYF. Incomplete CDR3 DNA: TGTGCCAGCAGCCCCTACTTCACAGATACG.

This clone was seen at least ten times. CDR3 DNA, as far as it was read: TGCAGTGCCAGCCGTCTAAGCGGGGTGGGGATTCGTACG. Translating gives CSASRLSGVGIRT. The full CDR3 protein is CSASRLSGVGIRTQYF. The rearrangement joins TRBV20-1 to TRBJ2-3; the match to TRBD2 covers 7 bases. Read coverage stops 3 residues before the CDR3 terminus; the germline J gene supplies the remainder. The germline CDR1 and CDR2 sequences are DFQATT and SNEGSKA (reference sequence). J gave up 8 bases and V 6 bases, and 20 bases lay outside the gene matches. CDR3 length: 16 amino acids.

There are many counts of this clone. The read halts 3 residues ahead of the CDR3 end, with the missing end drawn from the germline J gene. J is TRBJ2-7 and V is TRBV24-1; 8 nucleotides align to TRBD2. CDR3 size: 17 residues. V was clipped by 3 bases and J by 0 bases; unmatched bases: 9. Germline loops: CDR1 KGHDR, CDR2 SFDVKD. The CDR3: CATSDNGLAESSYEQYF. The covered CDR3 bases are TGTGCCACCAGTGATAACGGACTAGCCGAAAGCTCCTACGAG.

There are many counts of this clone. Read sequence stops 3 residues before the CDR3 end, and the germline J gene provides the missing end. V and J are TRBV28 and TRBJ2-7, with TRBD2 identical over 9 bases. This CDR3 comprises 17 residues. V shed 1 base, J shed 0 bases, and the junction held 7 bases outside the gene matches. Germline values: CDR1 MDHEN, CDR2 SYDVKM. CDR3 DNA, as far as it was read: TGTGCCAGCAGTTTATCCGGGACTAGCCGGAGCTCCTACGAG. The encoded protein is CASSLSGTSRSSYE. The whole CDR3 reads CASSLSGTSRSSYEQYF.

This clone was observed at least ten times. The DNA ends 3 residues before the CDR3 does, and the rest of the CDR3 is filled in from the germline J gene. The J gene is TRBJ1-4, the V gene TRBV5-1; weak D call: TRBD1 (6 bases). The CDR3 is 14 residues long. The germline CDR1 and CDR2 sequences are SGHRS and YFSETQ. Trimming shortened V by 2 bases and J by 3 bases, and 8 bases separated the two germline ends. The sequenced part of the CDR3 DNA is TGCGCCAGCAGCTTACAGGGAGCTAATGAAAAA. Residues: CASSLQGANEK. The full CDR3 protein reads CASSLQGANEKLFF.

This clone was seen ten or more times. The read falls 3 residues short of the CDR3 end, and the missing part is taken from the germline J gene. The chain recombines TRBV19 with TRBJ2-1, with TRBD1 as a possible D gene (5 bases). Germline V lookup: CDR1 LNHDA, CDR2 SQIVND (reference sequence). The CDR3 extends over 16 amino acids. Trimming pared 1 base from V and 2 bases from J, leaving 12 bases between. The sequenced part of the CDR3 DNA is TGTGCCAGTAGTATAGGGGGCAGGGTAACCTACAATGAG. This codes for CASSIGGRVTYNE. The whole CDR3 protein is CASSIGGRVTYNEQFF. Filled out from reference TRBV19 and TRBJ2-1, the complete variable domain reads DGGITQSPKYLFRKEGQNVTLSCEQNLNHDAMYWYRQDPGQGLRLIYYSQIVNDFQKGDIAEGYSVSREKKESFPLTVTSAQKNPTAFYLCASSIGGRVTYNEQFFGPGTRLTVL.

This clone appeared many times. CDR3 DNA (partial): TGTGCCAGTAGTATTGGCCCAGGGGATGAG. Translated: CASSIGPGDE. The CDR3, in full, reads CASSIGPGDEQFF. The chain couples TRBV19 to TRBJ2-1, with D maybe TRBD1 (6 bases). The CDR3 is cut off 3 residues early in the read; its end comes from the germline J gene. CDR1 LNHDA and CDR2 SQIVND come from the germline V gene (reference sequence). V gave up 3 bases and J gave up 8 bases, with 11 bases separating them. This CDR3 contains 13 residues.

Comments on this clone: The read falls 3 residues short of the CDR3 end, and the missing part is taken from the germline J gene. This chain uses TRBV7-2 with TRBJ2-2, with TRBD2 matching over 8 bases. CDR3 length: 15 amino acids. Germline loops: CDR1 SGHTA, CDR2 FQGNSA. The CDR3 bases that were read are TGTGCCAGCAGCTTAAAGGGGACTAGGGTTTCACCG. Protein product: CASSLKGTRVSP. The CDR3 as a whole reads CASSLKGTRVSPLFF.